This is a list of T cell receptor beta chains from one sample in a study of beta chain features in type 1 diabetes. The repertoire was sequenced with immunoSEQ multiplex PCR; TCRdb's copy has only in-frame clones and lacks some. This sample has some 240,000 clones, with about a sixth found just once. Specimen: naive CD4+ T cells from blood. The receptors shown here come from a man younger than 40 with type 1 diabetes. CDR3s include the opening cysteine and the closing phenylalanine or tryptophan. Each record gives: J gene, clone size, D gene, V gene, CDR3 protein, CDR3 DNA. The D gene is left open where the match is weak. Expanded clones get a size class; other rows say once, few or many, or leave the size out.

TRBJ2-1,few,TRBD2,TRBV4-1,CASSQYASGDNEQFF,TGCGCCAGCAGCCAATATGCTAGCGGGGACAATGAGCAGTTCTTC
TRBJ2-5,few,TRBD1,TRBV5-1,CASSSQRTGMETQYF,TGCGCCAGCAGCTCGCAAAGGACAGGGATGGAGACCCAGTACTTC
TRBJ2-7,NA,NA,TRBV7-9,CASSAPPNGNEQYF,TGTGCCAGCAGCGCGCCCCCCAATGGAAACGAGCAGTACTTC
TRBJ2-7,few,TRBD1,TRBV27,CASSSGQGWYEQYF,TGTGCCAGCAGTTCAGGACAGGGGTGGTACGAGCAGTACTTC
TRBJ2-7,few,NA,TRBV4-2,CASSQDGDHAYEQYF,TGTGCCAGCAGCCAAGATGGGGACCATGCCTACGAGCAGTACTTC
TRBJ2-5,NA,NA,TRBV4-1,CASSPPGRETQYF,TGCGCCAGCAGCCCCCCCGGGAGAGAGACCCAGTACTTC
TRBJ1-1,NA,NA,TRBV7-3,CASRGQSMNTEAFF,TGTGCCAGCCGAGGACAGTCAATGAACACTGAAGCTTTCTTT
TRBJ1-4,NA,NA,TRBV29-1,CSVRTKLVEKLFF,TGCAGCGTCCGGACAAAGTTGGTTGAAAAACTGTTTTTT
TRBJ2-7,NA,NA,TRBV4-2,CASSQGVPLEYEQYF,TGTGCCAGCAGCCAAGGGGTGCCCCTTGAGTACGAGCAGTACTTC
TRBJ2-7,few,NA,TRBV28,CASSLKGYEQYF,TGTGCCAGCAGTTTAAAAGGGTACGAGCAGTACTTC
TRBJ2-3,few,NA,TRBV2,CASSGEDLGTQYF,TGTGCCAGCAGTGGTGAGGACTTGGGTACGCAGTATTTT
TRBJ2-7,few,NA,TRBV21-1,CASSKFAEDYSYEQYF,TGTGCCAGCAGCAAATTTGCGGAGGATTACTCCTACGAGCAGTACTTC
TRBJ2-5,few,TRBD2,TRBV29-1,CSVARLAGEGEETQYF,TGCAGCGTCGCCCGACTAGCGGGAGAAGGGGAGGAGACCCAGTACTTC
TRBJ2-5,few,NA,TRBV9,CASSVATGTAQETQYF,TGTGCCAGCAGCGTAGCTACTGGGACTGCACAAGAGACCCAGTACTTC
TRBJ2-3,NA,NA,TRBV18,CASSPPVFPAGTDTQYF,TGTGCCAGCTCACCACCGGTATTCCCTGCCGGCACAGATACGCAGTATTTT
TRBJ2-1,NA,NA,TRBV9,CASSEWGNEQFF,TGTGCCAGCAGCGAGTGGGGCAATGAGCAGTTCTTC
TRBJ2-3,NA,TRBD1,TRBV29-1,CSVRTGASTDTQYF,TGCAGCGTTAGGACAGGGGCTAGCACAGATACGCAGTATTTT
TRBJ2-1,few,NA,TRBV29-1,CSVLGGSVGDEQFF,TGCAGCGTTCTAGGAGGGAGTGTTGGGGATGAGCAGTTCTTC
TRBJ2-1,NA,TRBD2,TRBV4-1,CASSQGLAGVLVGEQFF,TGCGCCAGCAGCCAAGGACTAGCGGGAGTACTCGTAGGCGAGCAGTTCTTC
TRBJ2-7,once,NA,TRBV27,CASSFWGNSYEQYF,TGTGCCAGCAGTTTTTGGGGGAACTCCTACGAGCAGTACTTC
TRBJ2-6,NA,NA,TRBV19,CASSSGGSGANVLTF,TGTGCCAGTAGCTCGGGCGGCTCTGGGGCCAACGTCCTGACTTTC
TRBJ1-1,few,NA,TRBV30,CAWSVFRNTEAFF,TGTGCCTGGAGTGTATTTAGGAACACTGAAGCTTTCTTT
TRBJ1-1,NA,NA,TRBV29-1,CSVESSAEAFF,TGCAGCGTTGAAAGCTCAGCTGAAGCTTTCTTT
TRBJ1-2,NA,TRBD1,TRBV27,CASSLRTGTYGYTF,TGTGCCAGCAGTTTGAGGACAGGGACCTATGGCTACACCTTC
TRBJ1-1,few,NA,TRBV14,CASSLSGRGAFF,TGTGCCAGCAGCCTCTCGGGGCGCGGGGCTTTCTTT
TRBJ1-2,few,TRBD1,TRBV19,CASSRDRDIYGYTF,TGTGCCAGTAGCCGGGACAGGGACATCTATGGCTACACCTTC
TRBJ2-1,few,TRBD1,TRBV4-3,CASSRDRGINEQFF,TGCGCCAGCAGCCGGGACAGGGGGATTAATGAGCAGTTCTTC
TRBJ2-3,few,NA,TRBV5-4,CASSLDTGDTQYF,TGTGCCAGCAGCTTGGACACCGGGGATACGCAGTATTTT
TRBJ1-5,NA,TRBD1,TRBV10-3,CALRQGLGQPQHF,TGTGCCTTACGACAGGGCTTGGGTCAGCCCCAGCATTTT
TRBJ2-1,few,NA,TRBV11-1,CASSHDKYYNEQFF,TGTGCCAGCAGCCATGACAAGTACTACAATGAGCAGTTCTTC